The text below deals with one T cell receptor beta chain. Other DNA sequences from this sample encode an identical CDR3 as well. This CDR3 is 14 amino acids long. V lost 1 base and J 3 bases, leaving 10 bases between the germline ends. Germline loops: CDR1 SGHAT, CDR2 FQNNGV. This entry belongs to a study of blood T cell repertoires in COVID-19. For the study at large: COVID-19 samples collected from the United States, Italy and Spain covered acute and convalescent phases. In each case, the material was cDNA or gDNA derived from T cells, B-cell-depleted T cells, or PBMCs.

As handled by the study authors: Nucleated cell number was recorded as an estimate derived from reference gene primer amplification. The table came from immunoSEQ multiplex PCR; TCRdb's copy has only in-frame clones and leaves some out. The V and J calls and clone size come from that table; D and trimming were worked out from the DNA. This sample has 250,000 to 350,000 clones, with roughly 87% found just once. Material for sequencing was peripheral blood. This chain connects TRBV11-2 to TRBJ2-7, with D perhaps TRBD1 (7 bases). The sequence was collected from a man aged 18 to 35 with active or convalescent COVID-19. The CDR3: CASSLGQGGYEQYF. The CDR3 region has the DNA TGTGCCAGCAGCTTAGGTCAGGGGGGCTACGAGCAGTACTTC.